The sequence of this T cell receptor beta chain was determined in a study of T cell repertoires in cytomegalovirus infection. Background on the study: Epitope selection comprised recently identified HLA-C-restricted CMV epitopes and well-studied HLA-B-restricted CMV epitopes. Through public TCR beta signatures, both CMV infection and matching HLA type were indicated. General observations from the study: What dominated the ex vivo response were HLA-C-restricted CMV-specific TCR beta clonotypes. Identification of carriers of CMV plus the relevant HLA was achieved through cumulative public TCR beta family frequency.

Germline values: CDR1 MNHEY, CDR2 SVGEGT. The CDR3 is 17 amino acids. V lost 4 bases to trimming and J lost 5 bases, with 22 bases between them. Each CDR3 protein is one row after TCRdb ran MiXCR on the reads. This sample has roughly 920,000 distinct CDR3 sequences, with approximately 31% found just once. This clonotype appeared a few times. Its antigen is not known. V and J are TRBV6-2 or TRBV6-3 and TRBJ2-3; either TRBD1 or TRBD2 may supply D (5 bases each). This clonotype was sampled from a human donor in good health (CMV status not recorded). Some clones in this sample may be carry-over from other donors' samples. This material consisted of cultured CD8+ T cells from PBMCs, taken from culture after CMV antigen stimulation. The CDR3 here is CASSSEDFYYTGDTQYF. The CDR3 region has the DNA TGTGCCAGCAGTTCCGAGGACTTCTACTATACAGGAGATACGCAGTATTTT.